A single TCR beta chain is shown here with its context. Its target is not known. This entry is derived from a study of T cell responses to AZD1222 COVID-19 vaccine. Study outcomes and limitations: Dominant CD4 TCR responses targeted spike regions 160-218 and 743-854.

The repertoire was sequenced with immunoSEQ multiplex PCR; TCRdb's copy has only in-frame clones and lacks some. This sample has 100,000 to 150,000 clones, with 75% to 95% found just once. The V gene lost 0 bases and the J gene lost 0 bases, with 6 bases spanning the gap. CDR1 is LGHNA and CDR2 is YSLEER in the germline V gene. This CDR3 region has 15 residues. This receptor was identified in an adult in good health. Sequenced material: peripheral blood, taken on day 0 of AZD1222 vaccination. The chain recombines TRBV4-3 with TRBJ1-3; no firm D call. CDR3 DNA sequence: TGCGCCAGCAGCCAAGAACCGGCCTCTGGAAACACCATATATTTT. Translated, it gives CASSQEPASGNTIYF.